What follows are 20 T cell receptor beta chains derived from one specimen sequenced in a study of shared clonotypes between healthy human individuals. This table comes from immunoSEQ multiplex PCR, and its TCRdb copy is limited to in-frame clones, with some not included. The sample shows a few million clones, approximately 94% of them seen only once. The sample taken for sequencing was naive CD4+ T cells sorted from blood. Sample subset: CD45RA+ positively selected. The source of these receptors is a man between 18 and 35 years old in good health.

The V and J genes are TRBV2 and TRBJ1-3; no reliable D call. This CDR3 contains 16 residues. The germline CDR1 and CDR2 sequences are SNHLY and FYNNEI. Trimming took off 2 bases at V and 0 bases at J, with 11 bases between the two ends. The CDR3 loop reads CASSEMRLLSGNTIYF. CDR3 coding DNA: TGTGCCAGCAGTGAAATGAGGTTACTCTCTGGAAACACCATATATTTT. The whole variable domain, remainder taken from reference TRBV2 and TRBJ1-3, is EPEVTQTPSHQVTQMGQEVILRCVPISNHLYFYWYRQILGQKVEFLVSFYNNEISEKSEIFDDQFSVERPDGSNFTLKIRSTKLEDSAMYFCASSEMRLLSGNTIYFGEGSWLTVV.

The chain recombines TRBV5-4 with TRBJ1-1; unclear D gene. Trimming stripped 1 base from V and 3 bases from J, with 16 bases between. Germline CDR1 and CDR2: SGHNT and YYREEE (reference sequence). This CDR3 region has 16 residues. The DNA for the CDR3 is TGTGCCAGCAGCTTGTCGGGGAGGTTTCTCCACACTGAAGCTTTCTTT. Its protein is CASSLSGRFLHTEAFF.

The chain is built from TRBV5-1 and TRBJ1-2; TRBD1 matches 8 bases. J lost 6 bases, V lost 2 bases, and 6 bases had no gene match. Germline lookup yields CDR1 SGHRS and CDR2 YFSETQ. This CDR3 spans 14 amino acids. CDR3 in DNA: TGCGCCAGCAGCTTACAGACAGGGGATAATGGCTACACCTTC. Protein product: CASSLQTGDNGYTF.

The chain recombines TRBV6-6 with TRBJ2-7; 7 nucleotides align to TRBD2. V gave up 8 bases and J gave up 3 bases; unmatched junction bases: 7. CDR1 MNHNY and CDR2 SVGAGI come from the germline V gene (reference sequence). The CDR3 consists of 13 residues. CDR3 region: CASLGGGGYEQYF. CDR3 in DNA: TGTGCCAGCCTTGGCGGCGGGGGCTACGAGCAGTACTTC.

This chain connects TRBV5-6 to TRBJ1-2; 8 bases agree with TRBD1. The CDR3 length is 16 residues. Germline CDR1 and CDR2: SGHDT and YYEEEE. J gave up 3 bases and V 4 bases, and 11 bases lay outside the gene matches. For the CDR3, the DNA is TGTGCCAGCAGCGAAATATGGGGGACAGGAGACTATGGCTACACCTTC. Protein product: CASSEIWGTGDYGYTF. Combining the CDR3 with reference TRBV5-6 and TRBJ1-2 gives the whole variable domain DAGVTQSPTHLIKTRGQQVTLRCSPKSGHDTVSWYQQALGQGPQFIFQYYEEEERQRGNFPDRFSGHQFPNYSSELNVNALLLGDSALYLCASSEIWGTGDYGYTFGSGTRLTVV.

This clone was counted once. V usage is TRBV6-5 and J usage is TRBJ2-1; the D is unclear. Germline-derived CDR1 and CDR2 are MNHEY and SVGAGI. Trimming removed 7 bases from V and 3 bases from J, with 13 bases in between. The CDR3 loop spans 14 amino acids. The CDR3 nucleotides are TGTGCCAGCACCCCAGGCCTAAGCTACAATGAGCAGTTCTTC. Translated: CASTPGLSYNEQFF.

J is TRBJ2-1 and V is TRBV7-8, with TRBD1 matching over 12 bases. Losses at the gene ends were 4 bases for V and 9 bases for J; bases not matched to a gene: 10. The CDR3 totals 16 residues. Germline V gene lookup returns CDR1 SGHVS and CDR2 FQNEAQ. The CDR3 protein is CASSSPGQGALGEQFF. The CDR3 nucleotides are TGTGCCAGCAGCTCCCCGGGACAGGGGGCTCTCGGTGAGCAGTTCTTC.

The rearrangement uses TRBV10-3 and TRBJ1-3, with 7 bases lining up with TRBD1. After removal of 10 bases from V and 1 base from J, the junction contained 4 bases not matched to a gene. The V gene's germline CDR1 is ENHRY and CDR2 SYGVKD. This CDR3 region has 13 residues. Here the CDR3 DNA reads TGTGCCACTGAGGACAGGTCTGGAAACACCATATATTTT. This translates into CATEDRSGNTIYF.

Concerning this clone itself: Different DNA sequences within this sample yield the same CDR3. J is TRBJ2-1 and V is TRBV6-5; D ambiguous. This CDR3 comprises 11 residues. Germline assignment: CDR1 MNHEY and CDR2 SVGAGI. Trimming took off 8 bases at V and 5 bases at J, with 7 bases between the two ends. The CDR3 reads CASRRNNEQFF. CDR3 nucleotide sequence: TGTGCCAGCCGAAGGAACAATGAGCAGTTCTTC.

This rearrangement joins TRBV6-1 to TRBJ1-6; tentatively, D is TRBD1 (6 bases). Trimming cost V 0 bases and J 8 bases, with 14 bases left between them. Germline V lookup: CDR1 MNHNS, CDR2 SASEGT. The CDR3 sequence is 16 residues long. The CDR3 loop reads CASSEAGGGLDSPLHF. In nucleotides, the CDR3 is TGTGCCAGCAGTGAAGCGGGAGGGGGGCTTGATTCACCCCTCCACTTT.

The chain employs TRBV6-5 and TRBJ2-7, with TRBD2 matching over 13 bases. The CDR3 runs to 15 residues. The junction had 1 base not matched to a gene; V was cut back by 0 bases and J by 5 bases. Germline lookup yields CDR1 MNHEY and CDR2 SVGAGI. CDR3 in amino acids: CASSYSTSGRNEQYF. The CDR3 nucleotides are TGTGCCAGCAGTTACTCGACTAGCGGGAGGAACGAGCAGTACTTC.

The chain is built from TRBV28 and TRBJ2-7, with 7 positions matching TRBD1. This CDR3 is built from 14 residues. V shed 6 bases and J 1 base; nucleotides not matched to a gene: 6. The germline V gene encodes CDR1 MDHEN and CDR2 SYDVKM. The CDR3 DNA reads TGTGCCAGCAGAAAGACAGGGCTGTCCTACGAGCAGTACTTC. Translating gives CASRKTGLSYEQYF.

This rearrangement joins TRBV7-6 to TRBJ2-7; 13 bases fit TRBD2. V lost 5 bases and J lost 6; bases outside the gene matches: 7. The CDR3 has 15 amino acids. Germline CDR1 and CDR2: SGHVS and FNYEAQ. The CDR3 loop reads CASSRRLAGGSEQYF. CDR3 bases: TGTGCCAGCAGCCGACGACTAGCGGGGGGAAGCGAGCAGTACTTC.

The chain joins TRBV5-1 to TRBJ2-3; 9 bases are shared with TRBD2. Germline CDR1 is SGHRS and CDR2 is YFSETQ. Trimming took 0 bases from V and 5 from J; bases not matched to a gene: 10. The CDR3 runs 17 residues. CDR3 sequence reads: CASSLVGGRATVDTQYF. CDR3 DNA: TGCGCCAGCAGCTTGGTAGGCGGGAGGGCCACGGTAGATACGCAGTATTTT.

Concerning this clone itself: The sample has other DNA sequences that encode this CDR3 too. The V and J genes are TRBV7-2 and TRBJ1-5, with D unclear. V gave up 1 base and J gave up 1 base, with 8 bases separating them. This CDR3 is built from 15 residues. Looked up from germline, CDR1 is SGHTA and CDR2 is FQGNSA. In DNA form, the CDR3 reads TGTGCCAGCAGCTTAGAGGGTGGGAGCAATCAGCCCCAGCATTTT. Translating gives CASSLEGGSNQPQHF.

The gene calls are TRBV6-1 and TRBJ1-2; D is undetermined. From germline, CDR1 is MNHNS and CDR2 SASEGT. The CDR3 loop spans 14 amino acids. V was cut by 4 bases and J by 3 bases, with 12 bases left in between. CDR3 region: CASSGSIPHYGYTF. The CDR3 DNA follows: TGTGCCAGCAGTGGATCAATTCCGCACTATGGCTACACCTTC.

The chain employs TRBV19 and TRBJ2-5, with D possibly being TRBD1 or TRBD2 (5 bases each). Germline lookup yields CDR1 LNHDA and CDR2 SQIVND (reference sequence). There are 13 residues in the CDR3. Trimming stripped 9 bases from V and 5 bases from J, with 16 bases between. The CDR3 DNA follows: TGTGCCAGCCGTATGGGGGTCGGCGAGACCCAGTACTTC. Translation: CASRMGVGETQYF.

V is TRBV28 and J is TRBJ2-5, with 7 bases identical to TRBD1. The germline V gene has CDR1 MDHEN and CDR2 SYDVKM. V gave up 4 bases and J gave up 0 bases; unmatched junction bases: 5. This CDR3 contains 15 residues. This CDR3 is CASSSGQVNQETQYF. In nucleotides, the CDR3 is TGTGCCAGCAGTTCAGGACAGGTCAACCAAGAGACCCAGTACTTC.

As regards this clone: Other DNA sequences in this specimen translate into the identical CDR3. CDR3 DNA: TGTGCCAGCAGCTTAGATGTGGGCGGCTACACCTTC. This codes for CASSLDVGGYTF. J is TRBJ1-2 and V is TRBV11-2; D is unresolved. The CDR3 is 12 amino acids. Germline V gives CDR1 SGHAT, CDR2 FQNNGV. V was clipped by 0 bases and J by 8 bases, with 7 bases between them.

This clone was found once. The J gene is TRBJ2-6, the V gene TRBV11-2, with D possibly being TRBD1 (5 bases). The CDR3 covers 15 residues. CDR1 is SGHAT and CDR2 is FQNNGV in the germline V gene. Trimming removed 5 bases at V and 1 base at J, with 9 bases between. The CDR3 protein is CASSQAGSGANVLTF. The CDR3 nucleotides read TGTGCCAGCAGCCAGGCAGGGTCTGGGGCCAACGTCCTGACTTTC.